The rows below give T cell receptor beta chains drawn from one sample of a study of identical twins. A single record per CDR3 protein comes from TCRdb applying MiXCR to the 5' RACE reads. This sample has about 810,000 distinct CDR3 sequences, with about 12% found just once. Another study also made use of these data, one on yellow fever vaccine responses in identical twins.

Sequencing used PBMCs. These receptors were obtained from a young woman in good health. The CDR3 runs from the conserved cysteine through the conserved F or W. D genes are given only for firm matches. Expanded clones get a size class; other rows say once, few or many, or leave the size out.

TRBD2	TRBV2	TRBJ2-2	-	CASLVTSGIAGELFF	TGTGCCAGCCTAGTTACTAGCGGGATCGCCGGGGAGCTGTTTTTT
TRBD2	TRBV3-1	TRBJ2-5	few	CASSQDLSGRFQETQYF	TGTGCCAGCAGCCAAGATCTTTCCGGGAGGTTCCAAGAGACCCAGTACTTC
-	TRBV28	TRBJ2-5	-	CASSAQQGWQETQYF	TGTGCCAGCAGTGCACAACAGGGTTGGCAAGAGACCCAGTACTTC
-	TRBV6-6	TRBJ1-2	few	CASGGDPFKNGYTF	TGTGCCTCTGGGGGGGACCCTTTTAAAAATGGCTACACCTTC
TRBD2	TRBV4-2	TRBJ2-7	few	CASSQSSGKVAHEQYF	TGTGCCAGCAGCCAATCTAGCGGGAAGGTTGCCCACGAGCAGTACTTC
-	TRBV5-1	TRBJ2-7	many	CASSTGYEQYF	TGCGCCAGCAGCACAGGCTACGAGCAGTACTTC
-	TRBV5-1	TRBJ2-2	many	CASSLVRVHTGELFF	TGCGCCAGCAGCTTGGTCCGGGTACACACCGGGGAGCTGTTTTTT
TRBD1	TRBV7-3	TRBJ2-3	-	CASSLGSPGGRYTDTQYF	TGTGCCAGCAGCTTAGGATCCCCAGGGGGCCGCTACACAGATACGCAGTATTTT
-	TRBV6-4	TRBJ1-1	-	CASSDGSGGEAFF	TGTGCCAGCAGTGACGGCAGCGGAGGTGAAGCTTTCTTT
TRBD2	TRBV25-1	TRBJ2-2	many	CASSASGGATGELFF	TGTGCCAGCAGTGCCAGCGGGGGGGCCACCGGGGAGCTGTTTTTT
-	TRBV12-3/TRBV12-4	TRBJ1-1	-	CASTRLGNTEAFF	TGTGCCAGCACCAGACTCGGGAACACTGAAGCTTTCTTT
-	TRBV11-3	TRBJ2-5	-	CASSPSWSGTQETQYF	TGTGCCAGCAGCCCCTCCTGGAGCGGGACACAAGAGACCCAGTACTTC
-	TRBV20-1	TRBJ2-5	few	CSASFYSGTEQETQYF	TGCAGTGCTAGTTTCTATTCCGGGACGGAGCAAGAGACCCAGTACTTC
-	TRBV10-3	TRBJ1-2	many	CAISVDVILYGYTF	TGTGCCATCAGTGTGGATGTGATCTTGTATGGCTACACCTTC
TRBD1	TRBV7-9	TRBJ2-5	-	CASSPRQGYQETQYF	TGTGCCAGCAGCCCTCGACAGGGGTACCAAGAGACCCAGTACTTC
-	TRBV7-2	TRBJ2-2	few	CASSLWWTATGELFF	TGTGCCAGCAGCTTATGGTGGACAGCCACCGGGGAGCTGTTTTTT
-	TRBV5-1	TRBJ1-6	many	CASSLVEVAGGPKSSPLHF	TGCGCCAGCAGCTTGGTCGAGGTTGCGGGAGGACCAAAGAGTTCACCCCTCCACTTT
-	TRBV6-5	TRBJ1-6	-	CASSYSREDNSPLHF	TGTGCCAGCAGTTACTCGAGGGAAGATAATTCACCCCTCCACTTT
-	TRBV5-1	TRBJ1-5	few	CASSFRGESNQPQHF	TGCGCCAGCAGCTTTCGAGGAGAGAGCAATCAGCCCCAGCATTTT
-	TRBV12-3/TRBV12-4	TRBJ1-3	-	CASTRFQGPGNTIYF	TGTGCCAGCACCCGATTCCAGGGCCCTGGAAACACCATATATTTT
TRBD2	TRBV5-1	TRBJ2-1	-	CASSQISLAGVTGSYNEQFF	TGCGCCAGCAGCCAAATCTCACTAGCGGGAGTCACCGGCTCCTACAATGAGCAGTTCTTC
-	TRBV11-1	TRBJ2-1	-	CASSLRLGLLSSYNEQFF	TGTGCCAGCAGCTTACGTTTAGGACTTTTGAGCTCCTACAATGAGCAGTTCTTC
-	TRBV19	TRBJ1-5	few	CASRVAQNNQPQHF	TGTGCCAGTAGAGTGGCACAGAACAATCAGCCCCAGCATTTT
TRBD1	TRBV29-1	TRBJ1-2	-	CSVGGDRGSNYGYTF	TGCAGCGTTGGAGGGGACAGGGGATCTAACTATGGCTACACCTTC
TRBD2	TRBV5-1	TRBJ2-1	many	CASSLGGLADEQFF	TGCGCCAGCAGCTTGGGAGGACTAGCGGATGAGCAGTTCTTC
TRBD2	TRBV20-1	TRBJ2-3	many	CSARDSRGGKTDTQYF	TGCAGTGCTAGAGATTCCCGGGGGGGGAAGACAGATACGCAGTATTTT
TRBD1	TRBV28	TRBJ1-5	-	CASSQGAGPGGQPQHF	TGTGCCAGCAGCCAGGGGGCAGGGCCAGGCGGTCAGCCCCAGCATTTT
TRBD2	TRBV5-1	TRBJ2-1	few	CASSLALASGHNEQFF	TGCGCCAGCAGCTTGGCCCTTGCTAGCGGGCACAATGAGCAGTTCTTC
TRBD2	TRBV2	TRBJ2-5	-	CASTGGGLGIETQYF	TGTGCCAGCACTGGAGGGGGACTAGGGATAGAGACCCAGTACTTC
-	TRBV7-2	TRBJ1-1	-	CASSLVVFVNTEAFF	TGTGCCAGCAGCTTAGTAGTTTTTGTGAACACTGAAGCTTTCTTT
-	TRBV25-1	TRBJ2-1	-	CASSELGVGEQFF	TGTGCCAGCAGTGAATTGGGGGTAGGTGAGCAGTTCTTC
-	TRBV24-1	TRBJ1-2	few	CATSDLDGQGYTF	TGTGCCACCAGTGATTTGGACGGGCAAGGCTACACCTTC
TRBD2	TRBV4-1	TRBJ2-1	many	CASLDASGGHEQFF	TGCGCCAGCCTCGACGCTAGCGGGGGGCATGAGCAGTTCTTC
-	TRBV6-5	TRBJ1-1	few	CASLQVEAFF	TGTGCCAGCCTACAGGTGGAAGCTTTCTTT
TRBD2	TRBV12-3/TRBV12-4	TRBJ2-3	many	CASSDSGSYTDTQYF	TGTGCCAGCAGTGATAGCGGGTCCTACACAGATACGCAGTATTTT
TRBD1	TRBV28	TRBJ2-3	many	CASSPSPGQGFSSTDTQYF	TGTGCCAGCAGCCCCTCCCCGGGACAGGGTTTCAGTAGCACAGATACGCAGTATTTT
TRBD2	TRBV7-9	TRBJ2-7	-	CASTPLAAGEQYF	TGTGCCAGCACCCCCCTAGCGGCAGGGGAGCAGTACTTC
TRBD2	TRBV11-1	TRBJ2-4	few	CASSSTGTSGRARQYF	TGTGCCAGCAGCTCGACTGGGACTAGCGGGAGGGCACGTCAGTACTTC
-	TRBV12-3/TRBV12-4	TRBJ2-5	few	CASSQTGPRETQYF	TGTGCCAGCAGTCAAACCGGGCCAAGAGAGACCCAGTACTTC
TRBD1	TRBV14	TRBJ1-1	-	CASSWGGQAHSAEAFF	TGTGCCAGCAGTTGGGGGGGACAGGCCCACTCAGCTGAAGCTTTCTTT
-	TRBV5-6	TRBJ2-3	-	CASSLALDRTFTDTQYF	TGTGCCAGCAGCTTGGCCCTAGACAGGACCTTCACAGATACGCAGTATTTT
-	TRBV29-1	TRBJ2-7	few	CSVVSGDNYEQYF	TGCAGCGTTGTCTCAGGGGACAACTACGAGCAGTACTTC
TRBD2	TRBV27	TRBJ2-1	few	CASGAGVGYNEQFF	TGTGCCAGCGGAGCGGGAGTCGGCTACAATGAGCAGTTCTTC
TRBD1	TRBV20-1	TRBJ2-3	-	CSARRQGASDTQYF	TGCAGTGCTAGAAGGCAGGGGGCATCAGATACGCAGTATTTT
TRBD2	TRBV12-3/TRBV12-4	TRBJ2-5	few	CASSASLAGRETQYF	TGTGCCAGCAGTGCCTCCTTAGCGGGCAGGGAGACCCAGTACTTC
-	TRBV7-6	TRBJ2-3	-	CASSLTIFLTDTQYF	TGTGCCAGCAGCTTAACCATTTTTTTGACAGATACGCAGTATTTT
-	TRBV6-4	TRBJ2-3	once	CASSDRRGDTQYF	TGTGCCAGCAGTGACAGGAGGGGGGATACGCAGTATTTT
TRBD2	TRBV6-1	TRBJ2-1	few	CASARILTSGGSDEQFF	TGTGCCAGCGCCCGGATTTTAACTAGCGGGGGTTCGGATGAGCAGTTCTTC
TRBD2	TRBV12-3/TRBV12-4	TRBJ2-7	many	CASNMGLANEQYF	TGTGCCAGCAACATGGGACTAGCAAACGAGCAGTACTTC
TRBD1	TRBV12-3/TRBV12-4	TRBJ2-5	many	CASSRDRQGIETQYF	TGTGCCAGCAGTCGAGATAGACAGGGGATAGAGACCCAGTACTTC
TRBD2	TRBV7-3	TRBJ2-1	few	CASSLEGLAGVNEQFF	TGTGCCAGCAGCTTAGAAGGACTAGCGGGAGTCAATGAGCAGTTCTTC
-	TRBV4-1	TRBJ2-5	-	CASSRDVTETQYF	TGCGCCAGCAGCCGAGACGTAACCGAGACCCAGTACTTC
-	TRBV3-1	TRBJ2-2	-	CASSQERRGTGELFF	TGTGCCAGCAGCCAAGAAAGGAGGGGTACCGGGGAGCTGTTTTTT
-	TRBV4-1	TRBJ1-4	-	CASSQDYSAGRGFF	TGCGCCAGCAGCCAAGATTACTCTGCAGGACGGGGTTTTTTT
TRBD1	TRBV29-1	TRBJ2-1	few	CSVTGQGLSYNEQFF	TGCAGCGTTACAGGACAGGGACTCTCCTACAATGAGCAGTTCTTC